The present T cell receptor beta chain was sequenced within a study of CD8 T cells in ankylosing spondylitis. Regarding the study as a whole: According to the report, clones linked to the disease were significantly enriched in matched synovial fluid samples taken from ankylosing spondylitis patients. One TCR beta motif, made up of roughly 8 highly homologous variants, appeared characteristic of ankylosing spondylitis blood. Prior literature has documented some motif variants in synovial fluid and blood from reactive arthritis.

TCRdb re-called the 5' RACE reads with MiXCR, one entry per CDR3 protein. The top ten hold roughly 0.99% of the sample, which has nearly 350,000 distinct CDR3 sequences, roughly 14% seen once. Comments on this clonotype: Its antigen is currently unknown.

The V gene's germline CDR1 is KGHSH and CDR2 LQKENI. The V gene end was trimmed by 0 bases and the J gene end by 0 bases; junction bases not matched to a gene: 11. The CDR3 is 19 residues long. Input material: blood, either unsorted or a sorted T cell fraction (not recorded which). This clonotype was obtained from a male donor with ankylosing spondylitis or in good health (not recorded which). The chain combines TRBV18 with TRBJ2-1; 7 bases are a match to TRBD2. CDR3 sequence (DNA): TGTGCCAGCTCACCACCTGGAGCAACTAGCGCGAGCTCCTACAATGAGCAGTTCTTC. Its protein is CASSPPGATSASSYNEQFF.